What follows is one T cell receptor (beta chain) and its context. This clone has a handful of counts. This receptor's antigen is unknown. There are no base qualities to consult, and no much larger clone falls within one base. After removal of 3 bases from V and 3 bases from J, the junction retains 7 bases not matched to a gene. The CDR3 covers 15 residues, taking in both the cysteine and the phenylalanine. The read is trimmed to its CDR3 DNA, 45 bases read in frame from base 1. Reading the germline V gene gives CDR1 SGHDT and CDR2 YYEEEE. The cohort was made up of some 40 patients with surgically resected non-small-cell lung cancer, each of whom had both a primary tumor specimen and a brain metastasis specimen. Archival formalin-fixed, paraffin-embedded tissues were used as the tumor specimens. This specimen comes from a study of brain metastases from non-small cell lung cancer (dated by TCRdb to between 2018 and 2020). In terms of the full investigation: The immune microenvironment of paired resected primary tumors and brain metastases from non-small-cell lung cancer patients was profiled.

The study at large found these results: T-cell infiltration was lower in brain metastases than in primary tumors (P < 0.001). T-cell clones were apparently expanded in 55% to 75% of brain metastases relative to the matched primary tumors. TCR repertoires were found to be largely shared between paired brain metastases and primary tumors, although sparse T-cell densities were observed in the brain metastases.

Library preparation used the immunoSEQ multiplex PCR assay. T-cell receptor beta chain repertoire sequencing was carried out together with a 770-gene immune expression panel. Imported from immuneACCESS, the table was reduced by TCRdb to in-frame sequences with V and J called. These copies leave out some clones; in studies compared against another copy, an unresolved V gene accounts for under half, and the cause of the remainder is not known. The sample contains 1,500 to 2,000 clones, approximately 95% of them found a single time. The top ten clones comprise about 2.4% of the sample. The receptor chain draws on TRBV5-6 and TRBJ2-7, with 9 middle bases fitting TRBD1. This TCR was sampled from a donor over 35 with non-small cell lung cancer. What was sequenced was tissue from a brain metastasis. This specimen's cell subset or site label, interpreted: resected brain metastasis paired with primary lung tumor. The nucleotide sequence reads as follows: TGTGCCAGCAGCTCCCCGGGACAGGGATACTACGAGCAGTACTTC. It specifies CASSSPGQGYYEQYF.